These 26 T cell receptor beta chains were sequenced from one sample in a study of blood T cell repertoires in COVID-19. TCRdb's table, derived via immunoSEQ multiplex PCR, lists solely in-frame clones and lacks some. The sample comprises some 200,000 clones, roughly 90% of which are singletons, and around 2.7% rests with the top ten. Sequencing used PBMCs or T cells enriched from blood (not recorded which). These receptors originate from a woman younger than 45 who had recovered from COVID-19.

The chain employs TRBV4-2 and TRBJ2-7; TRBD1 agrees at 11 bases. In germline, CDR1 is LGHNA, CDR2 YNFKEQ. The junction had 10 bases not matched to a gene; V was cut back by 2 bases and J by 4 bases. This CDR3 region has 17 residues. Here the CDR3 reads CASSQRTRGQGDYEQYF. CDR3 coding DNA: TGTGCCAGCAGCCAACGGACGAGGGGACAGGGGGATTACGAGCAGTACTTC.

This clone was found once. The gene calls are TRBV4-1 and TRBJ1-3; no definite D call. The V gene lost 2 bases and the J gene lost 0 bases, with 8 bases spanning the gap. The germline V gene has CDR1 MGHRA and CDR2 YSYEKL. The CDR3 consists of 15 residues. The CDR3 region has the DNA TGCGCCAGCAGCCAAATTCACAGCTCTGGAAACACCATATATTTT. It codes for CASSQIHSSGNTIYF.

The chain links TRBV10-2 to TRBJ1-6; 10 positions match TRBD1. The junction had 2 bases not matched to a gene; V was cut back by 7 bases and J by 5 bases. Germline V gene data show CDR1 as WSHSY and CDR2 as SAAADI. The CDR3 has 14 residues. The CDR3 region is CASNGQGDNSPLHF. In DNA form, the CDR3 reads TGCGCCAGCAACGGACAGGGGGATAATTCACCCCTCCACTTT.

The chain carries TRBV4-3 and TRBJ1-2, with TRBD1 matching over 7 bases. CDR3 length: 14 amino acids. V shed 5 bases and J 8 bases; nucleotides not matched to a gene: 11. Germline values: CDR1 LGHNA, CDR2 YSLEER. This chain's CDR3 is CASSSWEQGNGYTF. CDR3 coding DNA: TGCGCCAGCAGCTCCTGGGAACAGGGGAACGGCTACACCTTC.

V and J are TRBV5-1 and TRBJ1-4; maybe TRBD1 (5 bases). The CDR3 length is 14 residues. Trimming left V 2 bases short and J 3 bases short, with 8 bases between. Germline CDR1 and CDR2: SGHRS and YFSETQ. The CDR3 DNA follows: TGCGCCAGCAGCTTCAGGGCCCCTAATGAAAAACTGTTTTTT. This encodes CASSFRAPNEKLFF. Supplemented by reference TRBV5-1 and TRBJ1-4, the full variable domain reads KAGVTQTPRYLIKTRGQQVTLSCSPISGHRSVSWYQQTPGQGLQFLFEYFSETQRNKGNFPGRFSGRQFSNSRSEMNVSTLELGDSALYLCASSFRAPNEKLFFGSGTQLSVL.

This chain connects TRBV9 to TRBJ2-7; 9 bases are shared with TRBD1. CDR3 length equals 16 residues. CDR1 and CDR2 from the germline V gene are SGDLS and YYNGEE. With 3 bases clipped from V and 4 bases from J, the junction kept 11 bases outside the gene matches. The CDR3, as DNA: TGTGCCAGCAGCGCTAATTCCGGGACAGGGAATTACGAGCAGTACTTC. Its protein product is CASSANSGTGNYEQYF.

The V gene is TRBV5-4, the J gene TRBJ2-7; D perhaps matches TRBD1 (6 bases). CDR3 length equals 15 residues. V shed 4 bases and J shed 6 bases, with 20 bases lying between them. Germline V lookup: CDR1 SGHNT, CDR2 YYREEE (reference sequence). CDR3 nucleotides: TGTGCCAGCAGCAAACTGACAGGAGTTGGTGGCGAGCAGTACTTC. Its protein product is CASSKLTGVGGEQYF.

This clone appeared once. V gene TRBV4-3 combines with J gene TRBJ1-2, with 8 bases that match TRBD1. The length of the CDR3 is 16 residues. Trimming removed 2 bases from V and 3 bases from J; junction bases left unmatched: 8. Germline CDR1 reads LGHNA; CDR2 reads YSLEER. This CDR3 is CASSQPLPGGDYGYTF. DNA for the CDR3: TGCGCCAGCAGCCAACCCCTCCCAGGGGGCGACTATGGCTACACCTTC.

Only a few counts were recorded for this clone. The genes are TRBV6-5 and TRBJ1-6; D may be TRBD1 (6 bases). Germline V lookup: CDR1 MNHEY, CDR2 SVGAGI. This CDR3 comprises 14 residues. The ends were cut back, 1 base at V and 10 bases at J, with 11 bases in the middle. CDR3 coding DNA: TGTGCCAGCAGTTACTTCGGACAGCAGTCACCCCTCCACTTT. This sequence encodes CASSYFGQQSPLHF.

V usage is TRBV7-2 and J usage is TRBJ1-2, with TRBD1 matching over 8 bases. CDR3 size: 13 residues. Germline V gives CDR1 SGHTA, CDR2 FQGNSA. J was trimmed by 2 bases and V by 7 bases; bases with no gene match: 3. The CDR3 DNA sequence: TGTGCCAGCACCCGGACAGGGAACTATGGCTACACCTTC. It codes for CASTRTGNYGYTF.

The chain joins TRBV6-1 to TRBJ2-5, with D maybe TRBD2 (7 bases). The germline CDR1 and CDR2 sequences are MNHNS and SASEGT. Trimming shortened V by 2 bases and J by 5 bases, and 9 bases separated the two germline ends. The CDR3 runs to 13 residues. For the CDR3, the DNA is TGTGCCAGCAGTGAACGGGGGGCTGAGACCCAGTACTTC. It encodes CASSERGAETQYF.

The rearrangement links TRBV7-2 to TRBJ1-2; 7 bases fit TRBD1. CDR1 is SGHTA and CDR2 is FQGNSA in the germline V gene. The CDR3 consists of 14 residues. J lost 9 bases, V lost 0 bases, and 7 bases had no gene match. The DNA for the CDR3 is TGTGCCAGCAGCTTAGCAACAGGGGCAGATAGCTACACCTTC. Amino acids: CASSLATGADSYTF.

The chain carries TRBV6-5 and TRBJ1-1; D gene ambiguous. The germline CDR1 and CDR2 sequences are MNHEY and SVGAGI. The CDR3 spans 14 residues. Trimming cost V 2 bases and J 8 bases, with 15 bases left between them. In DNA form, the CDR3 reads TGTGCCAGCAGTTACACGGAGGGAGAGGCAGAAGCTTTCTTT. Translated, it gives CASSYTEGEAEAFF.

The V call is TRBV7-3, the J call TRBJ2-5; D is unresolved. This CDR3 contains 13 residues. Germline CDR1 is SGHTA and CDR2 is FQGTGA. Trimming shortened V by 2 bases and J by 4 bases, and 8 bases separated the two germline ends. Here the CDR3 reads CASSLRVSETQYF. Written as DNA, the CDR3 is TGTGCCAGCAGCTTACGGGTTTCAGAGACCCAGTACTTC. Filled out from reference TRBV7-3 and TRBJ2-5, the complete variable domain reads GAGVSQTPSNKVTEKGKYVELRCDPISGHTALYWYRQSLGQGPEFLIYFQGTGAADDSGLPNDRFFAVRPEGSVSTLKIQRTERGDSAVYLCASSLRVSETQYFGPGTRLLVL.

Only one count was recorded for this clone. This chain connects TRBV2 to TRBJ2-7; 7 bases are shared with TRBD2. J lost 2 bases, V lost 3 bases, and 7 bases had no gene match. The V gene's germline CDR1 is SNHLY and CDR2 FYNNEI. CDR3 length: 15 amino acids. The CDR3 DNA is TGTGCCAGCAGTGAGTTGCTAGCGGACCCCTACGAGCAGTACTTC. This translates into CASSELLADPYEQYF. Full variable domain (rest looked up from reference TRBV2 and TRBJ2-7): EPEVTQTPSHQVTQMGQEVILRCVPISNHLYFYWYRQILGQKVEFLVSFYNNEISEKSEIFDDQFSVERPDGSNFTLKIRSTKLEDSAMYFCASSELLADPYEQYFGPGTRLTVT.

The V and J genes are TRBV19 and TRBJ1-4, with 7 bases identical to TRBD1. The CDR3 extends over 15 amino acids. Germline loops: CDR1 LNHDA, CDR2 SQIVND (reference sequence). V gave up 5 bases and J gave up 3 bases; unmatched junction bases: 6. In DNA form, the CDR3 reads TGTGCCAGTAGTTCCACGACAGGGTCTAATGAAAAACTGTTTTTT. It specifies CASSSTTGSNEKLFF.

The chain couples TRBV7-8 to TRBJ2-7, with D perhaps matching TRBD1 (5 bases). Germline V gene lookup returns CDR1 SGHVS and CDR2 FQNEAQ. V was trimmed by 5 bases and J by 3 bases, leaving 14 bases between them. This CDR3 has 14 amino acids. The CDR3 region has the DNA TGTGCCAGCAGCCGACCCGAGCAGGGCTACGAGCAGTACTTC. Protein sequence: CASSRPEQGYEQYF.

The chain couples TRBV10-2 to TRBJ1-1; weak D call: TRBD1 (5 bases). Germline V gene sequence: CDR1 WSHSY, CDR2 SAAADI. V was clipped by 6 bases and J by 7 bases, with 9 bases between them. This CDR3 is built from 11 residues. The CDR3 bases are TGCGCCAGCAGATCGGGGGTTGAAGCTTTCTTT. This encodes CASRSGVEAFF.

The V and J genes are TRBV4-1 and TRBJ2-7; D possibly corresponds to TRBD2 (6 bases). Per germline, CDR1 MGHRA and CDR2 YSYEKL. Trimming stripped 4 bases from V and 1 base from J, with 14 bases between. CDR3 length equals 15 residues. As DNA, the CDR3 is TGCGCCAGCAGCCTAATAGTAGCGGAATCCTACGAGCAGTACTTC. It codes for CASSLIVAESYEQYF.

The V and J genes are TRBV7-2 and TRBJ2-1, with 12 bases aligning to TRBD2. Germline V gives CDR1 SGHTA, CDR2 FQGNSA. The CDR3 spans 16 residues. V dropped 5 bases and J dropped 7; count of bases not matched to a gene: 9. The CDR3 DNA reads TGTGCCAGCAGCGGATCTAGCGGGGGGGTCAGGAATGAGCAGTTCTTC. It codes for CASSGSSGGVRNEQFF.

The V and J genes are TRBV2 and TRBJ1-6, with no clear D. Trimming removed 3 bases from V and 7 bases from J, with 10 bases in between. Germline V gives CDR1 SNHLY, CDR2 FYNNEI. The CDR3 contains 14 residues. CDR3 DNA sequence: TGTGCCAGCAGTGACGGGGTTCTGAATTCACCCCTCCACTTT. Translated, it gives CASSDGVLNSPLHF.

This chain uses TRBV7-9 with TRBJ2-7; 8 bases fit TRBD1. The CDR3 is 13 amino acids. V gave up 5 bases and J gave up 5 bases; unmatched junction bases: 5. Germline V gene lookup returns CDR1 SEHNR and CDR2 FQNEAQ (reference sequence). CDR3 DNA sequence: TGTGCCAGCAGCATGGGACAGGAGGACGAGCAGTACTTC. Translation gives CASSMGQEDEQYF.

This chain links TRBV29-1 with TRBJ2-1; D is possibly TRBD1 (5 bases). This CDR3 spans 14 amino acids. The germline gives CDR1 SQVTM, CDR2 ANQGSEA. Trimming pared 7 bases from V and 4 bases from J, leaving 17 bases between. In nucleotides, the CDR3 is TGCAGCGCTGGGGCTAGGATAATATACAATGAGCAGTTCTTC. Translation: CSAGARIIYNEQFF.

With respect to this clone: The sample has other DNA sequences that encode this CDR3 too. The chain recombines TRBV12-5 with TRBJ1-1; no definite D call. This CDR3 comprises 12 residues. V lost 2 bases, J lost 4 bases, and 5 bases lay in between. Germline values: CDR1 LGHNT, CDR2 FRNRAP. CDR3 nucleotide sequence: TGTGCTAGTGGTTTGTCGGTCACTGAAGCTTTCTTT. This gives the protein CASGLSVTEAFF. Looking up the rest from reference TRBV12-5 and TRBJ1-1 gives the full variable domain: DARVTQTPRHKVTEMGQEVTMRCQPILGHNTVFWYRQTMMQGLELLAYFRNRAPLDDSGMPKDRFSAEMPDATLATLKIQPSEPRDSAVYFCASGLSVTEAFFGQGTRLTVV.

The CDR3 sequence is CASSTGQGWDIQYF. CDR3 sequence (DNA): TGTGCCAGCAGCACAGGACAGGGGTGGGACATTCAGTACTTC. V and J are TRBV7-2 and TRBJ2-4; TRBD1 agrees at 9 bases. With 5 bases clipped from V and 8 bases from J, the junction kept 7 bases outside the gene matches. The germline gives CDR1 SGHTA, CDR2 FQGNSA. The CDR3 totals 14 residues.

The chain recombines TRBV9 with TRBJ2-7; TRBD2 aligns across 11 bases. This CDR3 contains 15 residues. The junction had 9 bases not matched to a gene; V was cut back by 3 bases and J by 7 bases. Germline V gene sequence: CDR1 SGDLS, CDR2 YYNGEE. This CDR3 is CASSASGGFAEEQYF. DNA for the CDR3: TGTGCCAGCAGCGCTAGCGGGGGGTTTGCGGAGGAGCAGTACTTC.